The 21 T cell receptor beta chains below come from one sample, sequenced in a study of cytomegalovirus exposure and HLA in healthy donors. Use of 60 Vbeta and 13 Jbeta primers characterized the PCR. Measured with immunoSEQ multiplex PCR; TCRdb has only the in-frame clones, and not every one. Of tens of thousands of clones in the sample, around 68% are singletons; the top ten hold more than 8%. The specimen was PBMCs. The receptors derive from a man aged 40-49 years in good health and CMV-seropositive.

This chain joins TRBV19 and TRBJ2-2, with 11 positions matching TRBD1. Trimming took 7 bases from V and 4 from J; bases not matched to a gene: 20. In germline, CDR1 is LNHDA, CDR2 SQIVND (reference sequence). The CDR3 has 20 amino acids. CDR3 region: CASTSRLWTGGLLGTGELFF. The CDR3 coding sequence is TGTGCCAGTACTTCACGTTTGTGGACAGGGGGCTTGTTGGGCACCGGGGAGCTGTTTTTT.

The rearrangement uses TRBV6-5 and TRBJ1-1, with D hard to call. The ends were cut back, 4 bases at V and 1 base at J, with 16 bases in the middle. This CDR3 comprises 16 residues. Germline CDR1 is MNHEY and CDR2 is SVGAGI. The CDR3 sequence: CASSSHTIVSNTEAFF. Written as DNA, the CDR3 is TGTGCCAGCAGTTCACATACAATTGTCTCGAACACTGAAGCTTTCTTT.

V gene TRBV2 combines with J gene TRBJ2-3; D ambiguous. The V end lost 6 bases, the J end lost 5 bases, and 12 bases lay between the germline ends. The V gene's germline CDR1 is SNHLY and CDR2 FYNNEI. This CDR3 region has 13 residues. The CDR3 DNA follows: TGTGCCAGCAGAAGTCTGGGCGAAGATACGCAGTATTTT. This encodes CASRSLGEDTQYF.

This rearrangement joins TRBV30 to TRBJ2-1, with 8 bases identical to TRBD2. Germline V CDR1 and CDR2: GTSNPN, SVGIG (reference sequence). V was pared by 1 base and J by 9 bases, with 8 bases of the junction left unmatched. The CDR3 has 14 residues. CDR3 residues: CAWSGTSIRAEQFF. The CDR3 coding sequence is TGTGCCTGGAGTGGGACTAGCATTCGGGCTGAGCAGTTCTTC.

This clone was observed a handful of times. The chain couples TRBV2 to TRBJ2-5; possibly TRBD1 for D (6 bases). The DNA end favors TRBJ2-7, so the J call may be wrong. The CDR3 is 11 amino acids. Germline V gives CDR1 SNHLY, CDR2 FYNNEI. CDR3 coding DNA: TGTGCCAGCACAACAGGGTACGAGCAGTACTTC. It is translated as CASTTGYEQYF.

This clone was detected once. This chain's CDR3 is CASSSSFGLDSPDTQYF. Written as DNA, the CDR3 is TGTGCCAGCAGCTCTAGTTTCGGACTAGACTCCCCAGATACGCAGTATTTT. The V gene is TRBV7-2, the J gene TRBJ2-3; TRBD2 aligns across 7 bases. CDR1 is SGHTA, CDR2 FQGNSA, per germline. The CDR3 runs to 17 residues. The V gene end was trimmed by 4 bases and the J gene end by 4 bases; junction bases not matched to a gene: 14.

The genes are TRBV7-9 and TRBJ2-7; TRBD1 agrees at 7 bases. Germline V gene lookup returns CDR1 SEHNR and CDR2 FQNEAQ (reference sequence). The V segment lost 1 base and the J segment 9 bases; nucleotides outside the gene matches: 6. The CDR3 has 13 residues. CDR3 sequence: CASSLETGSGQYF. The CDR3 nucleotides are TGTGCCAGCAGCTTAGAGACAGGGTCGGGGCAGTACTTC.

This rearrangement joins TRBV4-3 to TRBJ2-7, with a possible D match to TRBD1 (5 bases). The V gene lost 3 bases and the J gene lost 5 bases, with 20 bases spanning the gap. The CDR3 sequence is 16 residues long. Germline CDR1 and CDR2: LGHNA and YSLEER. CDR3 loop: CASSQDQSSRAHEQYF. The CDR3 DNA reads TGCGCCAGCAGCCAGGATCAATCGAGCAGGGCCCACGAGCAGTACTTC.

This CDR3 reads CASSQSRRGTEAFF. The CDR3 DNA follows: TGTGCCAGCAGCCAATCTCGCAGGGGCACTGAAGCTTTCTTT. This chain connects TRBV16 to TRBJ1-1; TRBD1 might be the D (6 bases). V was clipped by 0 bases and J by 4 bases, with 9 bases between them. The CDR3 length is 14 residues. Germline CDR1 and CDR2: KGHSY and FQNENV.

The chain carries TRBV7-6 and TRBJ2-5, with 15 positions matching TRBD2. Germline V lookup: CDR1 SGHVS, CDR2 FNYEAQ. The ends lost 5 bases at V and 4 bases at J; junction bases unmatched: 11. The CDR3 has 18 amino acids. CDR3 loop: CASSPGTSGRTRRETQYF. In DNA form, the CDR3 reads TGTGCCAGCAGCCCCGGGACTAGCGGGAGGACCCGCAGAGAGACCCAGTACTTC.

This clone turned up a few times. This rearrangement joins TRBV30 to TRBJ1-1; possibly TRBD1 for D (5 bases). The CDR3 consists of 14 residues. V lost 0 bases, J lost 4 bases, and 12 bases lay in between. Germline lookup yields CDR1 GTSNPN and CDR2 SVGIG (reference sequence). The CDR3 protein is CAWSVLGRVTEAFF. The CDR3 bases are TGTGCCTGGAGTGTCCTCGGCAGGGTCACTGAAGCTTTCTTT.

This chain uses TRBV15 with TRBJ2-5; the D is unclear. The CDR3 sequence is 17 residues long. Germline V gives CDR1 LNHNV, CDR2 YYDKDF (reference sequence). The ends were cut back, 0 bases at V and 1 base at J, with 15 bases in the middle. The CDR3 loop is CATSREVRGVGQETQYF. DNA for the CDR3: TGTGCCACCAGCAGAGAAGTCCGCGGTGTGGGCCAAGAGACCCAGTACTTC.

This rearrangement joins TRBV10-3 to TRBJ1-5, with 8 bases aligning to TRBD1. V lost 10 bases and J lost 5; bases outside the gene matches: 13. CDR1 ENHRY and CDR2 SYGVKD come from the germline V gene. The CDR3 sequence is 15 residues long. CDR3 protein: CATHRTGRGDQPQHF. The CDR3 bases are TGTGCCACCCACCGGACAGGGAGAGGGGATCAGCCCCAGCATTTT.

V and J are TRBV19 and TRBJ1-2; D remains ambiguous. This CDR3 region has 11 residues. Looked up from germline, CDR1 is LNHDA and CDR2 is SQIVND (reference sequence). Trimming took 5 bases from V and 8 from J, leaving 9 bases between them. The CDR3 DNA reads TGTGCCAGTAGTCAAGAGGGCGGCTACACCTTC. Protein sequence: CASSQEGGYTF.

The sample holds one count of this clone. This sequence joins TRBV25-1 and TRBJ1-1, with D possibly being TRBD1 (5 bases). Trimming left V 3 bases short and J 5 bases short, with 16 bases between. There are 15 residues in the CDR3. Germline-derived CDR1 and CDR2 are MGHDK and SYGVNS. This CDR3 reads CASSDPGGGYTEAFF. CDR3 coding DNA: TGTGCCAGCAGTGACCCCGGGGGAGGGTATACTGAAGCTTTCTTT.

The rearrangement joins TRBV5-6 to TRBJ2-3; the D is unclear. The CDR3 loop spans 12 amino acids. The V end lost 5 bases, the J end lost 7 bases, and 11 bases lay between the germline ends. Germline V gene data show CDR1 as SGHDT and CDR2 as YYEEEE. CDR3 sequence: CASSLPRNTQYF. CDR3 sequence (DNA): TGTGCCAGCAGTTTGCCGCGTAATACGCAGTATTTT.

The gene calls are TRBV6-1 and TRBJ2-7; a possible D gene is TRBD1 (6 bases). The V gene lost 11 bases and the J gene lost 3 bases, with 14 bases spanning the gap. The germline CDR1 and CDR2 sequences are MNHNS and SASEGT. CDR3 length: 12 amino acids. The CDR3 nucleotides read TGTGCCCTAACTGGGGGCAGCTACGAGCAGTACTTC. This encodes CALTGGSYEQYF.

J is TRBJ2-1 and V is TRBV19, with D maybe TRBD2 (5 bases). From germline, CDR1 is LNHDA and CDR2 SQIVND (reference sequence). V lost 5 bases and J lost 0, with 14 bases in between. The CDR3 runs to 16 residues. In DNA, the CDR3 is TGTGCCAGTAGTCCTTCCCCGGGGAACTCCTACAATGAGCAGTTCTTC. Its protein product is CASSPSPGNSYNEQFF.

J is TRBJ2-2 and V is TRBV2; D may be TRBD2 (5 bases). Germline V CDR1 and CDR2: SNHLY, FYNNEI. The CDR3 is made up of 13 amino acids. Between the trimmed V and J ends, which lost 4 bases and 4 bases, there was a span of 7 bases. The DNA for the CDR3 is TGTGCCAGCAGTGGAGGGCGCACCGGGGAGCTGTTTTTT. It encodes CASSGGRTGELFF.

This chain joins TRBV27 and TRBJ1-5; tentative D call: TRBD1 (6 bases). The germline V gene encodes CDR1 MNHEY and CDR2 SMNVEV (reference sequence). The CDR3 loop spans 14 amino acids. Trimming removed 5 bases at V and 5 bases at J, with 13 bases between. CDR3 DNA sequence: TGTGCCAGCAGTCACCAGGGGATGGATCAGCCCCAGCATTTT. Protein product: CASSHQGMDQPQHF.

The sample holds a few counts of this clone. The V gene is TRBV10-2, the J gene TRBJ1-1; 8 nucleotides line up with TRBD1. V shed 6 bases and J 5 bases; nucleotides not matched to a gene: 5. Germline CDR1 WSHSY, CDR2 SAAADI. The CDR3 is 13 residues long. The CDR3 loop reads CASSDRGRTEAFF. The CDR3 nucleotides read TGCGCCAGCAGCGACAGGGGAAGGACTGAAGCTTTCTTT.